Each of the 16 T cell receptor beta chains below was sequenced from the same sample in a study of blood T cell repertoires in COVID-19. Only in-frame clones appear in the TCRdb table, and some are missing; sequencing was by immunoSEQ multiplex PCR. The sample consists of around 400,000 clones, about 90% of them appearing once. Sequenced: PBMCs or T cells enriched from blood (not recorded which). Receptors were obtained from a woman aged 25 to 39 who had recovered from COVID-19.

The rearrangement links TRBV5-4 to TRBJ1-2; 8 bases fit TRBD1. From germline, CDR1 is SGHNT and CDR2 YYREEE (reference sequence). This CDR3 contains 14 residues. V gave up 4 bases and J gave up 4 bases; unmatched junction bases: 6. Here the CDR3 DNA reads TGTGCCAGCAGCCTAGGACAGGGAACCTATGGCTACACCTTC. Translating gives CASSLGQGTYGYTF.

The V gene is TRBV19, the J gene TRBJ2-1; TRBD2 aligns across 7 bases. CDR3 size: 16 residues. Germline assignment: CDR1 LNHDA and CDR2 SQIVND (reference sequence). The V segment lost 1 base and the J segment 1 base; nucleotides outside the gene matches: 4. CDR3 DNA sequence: TGTGCCAGTAGTATAGGTCGAGCGGGGTCCTACAATGAGCAGTTCTTC. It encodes CASSIGRAGSYNEQFF.

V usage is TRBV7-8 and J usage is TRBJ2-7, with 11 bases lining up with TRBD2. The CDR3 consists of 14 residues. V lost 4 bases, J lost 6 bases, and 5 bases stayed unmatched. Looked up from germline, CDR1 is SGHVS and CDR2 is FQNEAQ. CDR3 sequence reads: CASSSLAGGAEQYF. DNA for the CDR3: TGTGCCAGCAGCTCGCTAGCGGGAGGAGCCGAGCAGTACTTC.

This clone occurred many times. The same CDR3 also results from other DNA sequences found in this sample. In DNA form, the CDR3 reads TGCGCCAGCAGCTCGGCTAGCGGGAGCCTTGATACGCAGTATTTT. Its translation is CASSSASGSLDTQYF. V is TRBV5-1 and J is TRBJ2-3; TRBD2 matches 10 bases. Germline V CDR1 and CDR2: SGHRS, YFSETQ. J gave up 6 bases and V 3 bases, and 7 bases lay outside the gene matches. The CDR3 spans 15 residues.

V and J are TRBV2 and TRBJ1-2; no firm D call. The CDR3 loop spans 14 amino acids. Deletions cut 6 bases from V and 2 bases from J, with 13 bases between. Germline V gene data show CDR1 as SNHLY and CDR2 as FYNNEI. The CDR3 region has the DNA TGTGCCAGCAGGGATACAGTTTACAACTATGGCTACACCTTC. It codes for CASRDTVYNYGYTF.

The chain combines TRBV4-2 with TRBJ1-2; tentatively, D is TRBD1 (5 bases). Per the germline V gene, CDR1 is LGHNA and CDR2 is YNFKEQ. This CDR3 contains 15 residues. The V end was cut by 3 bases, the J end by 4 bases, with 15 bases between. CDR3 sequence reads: CASSQDLDSTYGYTF. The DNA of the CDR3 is TGTGCCAGCAGCCAGGACCTTGACAGTACCTATGGCTACACCTTC.

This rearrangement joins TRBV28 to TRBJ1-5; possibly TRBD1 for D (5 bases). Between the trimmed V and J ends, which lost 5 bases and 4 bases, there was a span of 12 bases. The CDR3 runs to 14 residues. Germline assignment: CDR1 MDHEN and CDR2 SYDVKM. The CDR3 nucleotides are TGTGCCAGCAGTGTCCAGGGTTGGAATCAGCCCCAGCATTTT. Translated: CASSVQGWNQPQHF.

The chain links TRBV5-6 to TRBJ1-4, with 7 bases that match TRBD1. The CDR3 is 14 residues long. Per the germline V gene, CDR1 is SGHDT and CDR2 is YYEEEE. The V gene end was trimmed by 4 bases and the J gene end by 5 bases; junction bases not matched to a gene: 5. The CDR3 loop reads CASSVGQRNEKLFF. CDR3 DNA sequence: TGTGCCAGCAGCGTGGGACAGAGAAATGAAAAACTGTTTTTT.

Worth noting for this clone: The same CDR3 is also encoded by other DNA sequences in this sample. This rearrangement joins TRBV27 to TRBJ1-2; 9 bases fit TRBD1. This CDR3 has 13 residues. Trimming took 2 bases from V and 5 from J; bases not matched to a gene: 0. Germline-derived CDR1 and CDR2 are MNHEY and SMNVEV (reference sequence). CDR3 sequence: CASSLDRGYGYTF. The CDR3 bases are TGTGCCAGCAGTTTAGACAGGGGGTATGGCTACACCTTC.

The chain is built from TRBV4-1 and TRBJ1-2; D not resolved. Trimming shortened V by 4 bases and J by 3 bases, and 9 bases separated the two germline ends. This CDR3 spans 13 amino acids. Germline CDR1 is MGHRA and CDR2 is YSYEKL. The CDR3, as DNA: TGCGCCAGCAGCCCACCAGGTTACTATGGCTACACCTTC. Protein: CASSPPGYYGYTF.

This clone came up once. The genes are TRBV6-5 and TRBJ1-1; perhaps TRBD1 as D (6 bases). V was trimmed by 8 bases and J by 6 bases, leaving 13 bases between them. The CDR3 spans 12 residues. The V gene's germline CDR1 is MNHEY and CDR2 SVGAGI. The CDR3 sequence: CASGRGSSEAFF. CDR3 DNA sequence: TGTGCCAGCGGCAGGGGATCCTCTGAAGCTTTCTTT.

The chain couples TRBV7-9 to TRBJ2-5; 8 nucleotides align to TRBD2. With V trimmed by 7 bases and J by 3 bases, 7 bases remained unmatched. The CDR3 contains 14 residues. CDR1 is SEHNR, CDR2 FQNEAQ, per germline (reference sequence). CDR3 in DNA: TGTGCCAGCACCAACCAACTAGCGGAAGAGACCCAGTACTTC. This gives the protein CASTNQLAEETQYF. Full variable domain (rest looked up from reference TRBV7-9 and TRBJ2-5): DTGVSQNPRHKITKRGQNVTFRCDPISEHNRLYWYRQTLGQGPEFLTYFQNEAQLEKSRLLSDRFSAERPKGSFSTLEIQRTEQGDSAMYLCASTNQLAEETQYFGPGTRLLVL.

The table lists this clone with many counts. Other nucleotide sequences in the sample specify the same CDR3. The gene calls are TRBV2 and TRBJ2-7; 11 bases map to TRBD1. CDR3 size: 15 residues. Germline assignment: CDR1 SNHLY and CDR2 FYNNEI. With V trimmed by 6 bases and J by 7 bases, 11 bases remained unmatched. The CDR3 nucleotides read TGTGCCAGCAGCCTGGGACAGGGGGGACAAGGAGAGCAGTACTTC. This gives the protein CASSLGQGGQGEQYF.

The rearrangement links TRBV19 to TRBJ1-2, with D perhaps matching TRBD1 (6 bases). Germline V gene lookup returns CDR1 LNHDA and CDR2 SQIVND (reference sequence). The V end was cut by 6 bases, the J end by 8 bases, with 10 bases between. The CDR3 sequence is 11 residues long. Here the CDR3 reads CASRQGRGYTF. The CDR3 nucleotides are TGTGCCAGTAGACAGGGCCGCGGCTACACCTTC.

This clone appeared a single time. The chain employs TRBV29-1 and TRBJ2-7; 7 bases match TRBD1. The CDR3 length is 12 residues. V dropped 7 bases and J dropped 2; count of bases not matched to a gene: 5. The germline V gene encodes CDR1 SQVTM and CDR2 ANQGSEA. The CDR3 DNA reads TGCAGCGCCCGGGACAGCCCCTACGAGCAGTACTTC. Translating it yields CSARDSPYEQYF.

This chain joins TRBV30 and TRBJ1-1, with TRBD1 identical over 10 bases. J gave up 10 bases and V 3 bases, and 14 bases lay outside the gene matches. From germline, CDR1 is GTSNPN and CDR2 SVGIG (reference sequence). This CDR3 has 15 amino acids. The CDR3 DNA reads TGTGCCTGGAGCCCCTCCTTGGGGACAGGGGTACGAGCTTTCTTT. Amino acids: CAWSPSLGTGVRAFF.